One and the same sample provided the 27 T cell receptor beta chains below, sequenced in a study of chemoradiotherapy in HPV16-positive cancers (dated by TCRdb to 2021 to 2024). The library was built by means of the immunoSEQ multiplex PCR assay. This immuneACCESS table, as held by TCRdb, lists in-frame sequences with V and J called but not all clones. Of the missing ones, under half trace to an unresolved V gene in checked studies; the others have no known cause. For this sample the table gives tens of thousands of clones, of which more than 70% were detected only once. The ten largest clonotypes hold roughly 4.5% of the sample. This specimen consisted of blood, obtained from a patient who underwent chemoradiotherapy. The receptors here all came from a human donor with HPV-associated anogenital cancer.

This clone came up once. The rearrangement joins TRBV28 to TRBJ2-7; D is possibly TRBD1 (6 bases). In germline, CDR1 is MDHEN, CDR2 SYDVKM. Deletions cut 4 bases from V and 4 bases from J, with 17 bases between. The CDR3 has 15 residues. The CDR3 protein is CASSSQGLRPYEQYF. DNA for the CDR3: TGTGCCAGCAGTTCACAGGGATTACGACCGTACGAGCAGTACTTC.

The rearrangement links TRBV23-1 to TRBJ2-2; TRBD2 matches at 7 bases. TRBV23-1 is classed as an ORF, of uncertain function. The CDR3 has 15 amino acids. Losses at the gene ends were 5 bases for V and 3 bases for J; bases not matched to a gene: 6. CDR3 residues: CASSKGLVDTGELFF. DNA for the CDR3: TGCGCCAGCAGTAAAGGACTAGTCGACACCGGGGAGCTGTTTTTT.

The genes are TRBV7-3 and TRBJ2-1; 12 bases map to TRBD1. CDR1 and CDR2 (germline): SGHTA, FQGTGA. The CDR3 sequence is 19 residues long. V lost 4 bases, J lost 6 bases, and 16 bases stayed unmatched. The CDR3 is CASSSTGTGGAWITNEQFF. CDR3 sequence (DNA): TGTGCCAGCAGCTCCACCGGGACAGGGGGCGCGTGGATTACCAATGAGCAGTTCTTC.

The chain has TRBV6-5 and TRBJ1-4; D is possibly TRBD1 (5 bases). Trimming took 0 bases from V and 8 from J, leaving 13 bases between them. The CDR3 consists of 15 residues. Germline V gives CDR1 MNHEY, CDR2 SVGAGI. Here the CDR3 reads CASSYSWGRPEKLFF. CDR3 DNA: TGTGCCAGCAGTTACTCGTGGGGCCGACCCGAAAAACTGTTTTTT.

The chain uses TRBV9 and TRBJ1-1; tentative D call: TRBD1 (5 bases). Per germline, CDR1 SGDLS and CDR2 YYNGEE. This CDR3 spans 13 amino acids. V gave up 3 bases and J gave up 3 bases, with 9 bases separating them. As DNA, the CDR3 is TGTGCCAGCAGCGCGGACATTTACACTGAAGCTTTCTTT. It codes for CASSADIYTEAFF.

The J gene is TRBJ1-1, the V gene TRBV29-1; D is perhaps TRBD1 (5 bases). The CDR3 length is 13 residues. Per the germline V gene, CDR1 is SQVTM and CDR2 is ANQGSEA. V was shortened by 6 bases and J by 0 bases, with 11 bases between the two germline ends. CDR3 in DNA: TGCAGCGTCTCGGGACTTATGAACACTGAAGCTTTCTTT. Protein sequence: CSVSGLMNTEAFF.

The J gene is TRBJ1-2, the V gene TRBV29-1, with 7 bases fitting TRBD1. CDR3 length: 12 amino acids. CDR1 is SQVTM, CDR2 ANQGSEA, per germline. J gave up 8 bases and V 7 bases, and 10 bases lay outside the gene matches. Here the CDR3 DNA reads TGCAGCGGGGGAACAGGGGAGGGCGGCTACACCTTC. Amino acids: CSGGTGEGGYTF.

The chain couples TRBV19 to TRBJ1-5; 9 bases map to TRBD1. J was trimmed by 7 bases and V by 5 bases; bases with no gene match: 9. The CDR3 extends over 15 amino acids. Germline V CDR1 and CDR2: LNHDA, SQIVND (reference sequence). CDR3 region: CASSPSGQGGQPQHF. Here the CDR3 DNA reads TGTGCCAGTAGTCCCTCGGGACAGGGTGGGCAGCCCCAGCATTTT.

The genes are TRBV2 and TRBJ1-1; D ambiguous. V was cut by 4 bases and J by 9 bases, with 12 bases left in between. In germline, CDR1 is SNHLY, CDR2 FYNNEI. The CDR3 is 12 amino acids. CDR3 residues: CASSVSIFKAFF. The CDR3 DNA is TGTGCCAGCAGTGTCTCAATCTTTAAAGCTTTCTTT.

CDR3 sequence: CASSLGELNGEKLFF. The CDR3 DNA follows: TGTGCCAGCAGCTTAGGGGAACTTAACGGTGAAAAACTGTTTTTT. V usage is TRBV7-6 and J usage is TRBJ1-4; no firm D call. Trimming removed 1 base at V and 7 bases at J, with 13 bases between. Germline values: CDR1 SGHVS, CDR2 FNYEAQ. The CDR3 sequence is 15 residues long.

This chain joins TRBV27 and TRBJ2-1; 9 bases align to TRBD2. Germline loops: CDR1 MNHEY, CDR2 SMNVEV (reference sequence). J was trimmed by 9 bases and V by 3 bases; bases with no gene match: 6. The CDR3 has 14 amino acids. The CDR3 region has the DNA TGTGCCAGCAGTTTCGGGACTAGCTCGGTTGAGCAGTTCTTC. Its protein is CASSFGTSSVEQFF.

V usage is TRBV18 and J usage is TRBJ2-4; TRBD2 agrees at 9 bases. The CDR3 totals 13 residues. The V segment lost 7 bases and the J segment 9 bases; nucleotides outside the gene matches: 7. Germline V gene sequence: CDR1 KGHSH, CDR2 LQKENI. The CDR3 loop is CASFRGGETIQYF. The CDR3 DNA is TGTGCCAGCTTCCGCGGGGGGGAAACCATTCAGTACTTC.

This chain links TRBV19 with TRBJ1-4; D possibly corresponds to TRBD1 (5 bases). Trimming removed 3 bases at V and 12 bases at J, with 11 bases between. The CDR3 covers 12 residues. Germline CDR1 and CDR2: LNHDA and SQIVND (reference sequence). CDR3 amino acids: CASSITGGQLFF. For the CDR3, the DNA is TGTGCCAGTAGTATTACAGGCGGTCAACTGTTTTTT.

The rearrangement uses TRBV29-1 and TRBJ2-7; D is perhaps TRBD1 (5 bases). The CDR3 is 13 residues long. Germline V gene sequence: CDR1 SQVTM, CDR2 ANQGSEA. The V end lost 2 bases, the J end lost 3 bases, and 11 bases lay between the germline ends. CDR3 residues: CSVETGTGYEQYF. CDR3 bases: TGCAGCGTTGAAACAGGCACCGGCTACGAGCAGTACTTC.

V is TRBV7-3 and J is TRBJ2-7; D remains ambiguous. Germline CDR1 reads SGHTA; CDR2 reads FQGTGA. This CDR3 has 14 residues. With 1 base removed from V and 0 bases from J, the gap between germline ends came to 7 bases. CDR3 DNA sequence: TGTGCCAGCAGCTTAATGGCCAGCTCCTACGAGCAGTACTTC. This gives the protein CASSLMASSYEQYF.

The chain recombines TRBV7-8 with TRBJ1-3; D is ambiguous. The germline CDR1 and CDR2 sequences are SGHVS and FQNEAQ. This CDR3 contains 15 residues. The ends were cut back, 4 bases at V and 0 bases at J, with 10 bases in the middle. The CDR3 sequence: CASSYRASSGNTIYF. The CDR3 region has the DNA TGTGCCAGCAGCTACCGGGCTAGCTCTGGAAACACCATATATTTT. The full variable domain, rest sourced from reference TRBV7-8 and TRBJ1-3, is GAGVSQSPRYKVAKRGQDVALRCDPISGHVSLFWYQQALGQGPEFLTYFQNEAQLDKSGLPSDRFFAERPEGSVSTLKIQRTQQEDSAVYLCASSYRASSGNTIYFGEGSWLTVV.

The CDR3 nucleotides read TGTGCCAGCAGCCAGCAAAATTTGGACAGCGGTGGAAACACCATATATTTT. Protein: CASSQQNLDSGGNTIYF. The V and J genes are TRBV5-5 and TRBJ1-3, with D perhaps TRBD1 (6 bases). CDR3 length equals 17 residues. Deletions cut 4 bases from V and 3 bases from J, with 20 bases between. In germline, CDR1 is SGHKS, CDR2 YYEKEE (reference sequence).

The rearrangement joins TRBV19 to TRBJ2-7; 8 bases match TRBD2. This CDR3 contains 14 residues. Germline V gene sequence: CDR1 LNHDA, CDR2 SQIVND (reference sequence). V lost 4 bases and J lost 2; bases outside the gene matches: 4. CDR3 amino acids: CASSNQAGAYEQYF. In DNA form, the CDR3 reads TGTGCCAGTAGTAACCAAGCGGGAGCCTACGAGCAGTACTTC.

V is TRBV1 and J is TRBJ1-1. TRBV1 corresponds to a pseudogene. The CDR3 loop spans 13 amino acids. The CDR3 reads CTSSQDRRPEAFF. For the CDR3, the DNA is TGCACCAGCAGCCAAGATCGGAGACCTGAAGCTTTCTTT.

This sequence joins TRBV19 and TRBJ1-2, with 8 bases aligning to TRBD1. The CDR3 totals 16 residues. CDR1 is LNHDA, CDR2 SQIVND, per germline (reference sequence). Germline trimming cut 5 bases from V and 4 bases from J; bases unmatched to any gene: 12. CDR3 loop: CASSPPGQAYIYGYTF. The CDR3 DNA reads TGTGCCAGTAGTCCCCCGGGACAGGCGTATATCTATGGCTACACCTTC.

The chain combines TRBV7-2 with TRBJ1-1, with D perhaps matching TRBD1 (6 bases). Germline assignment: CDR1 SGHTA and CDR2 FQGNSA. The V end lost 5 bases, the J end lost 4 bases, and 17 bases lay between the germline ends. The CDR3 sequence is 15 residues long. For the CDR3, the DNA is TGTGCCAGCAGCCAACAATTTCAGGGGAGCACTGAAGCTTTCTTT. Residues: CASSQQFQGSTEAFF.

The V call is TRBV9, the J call TRBJ2-2; no clear D. The germline V gene has CDR1 SGDLS and CDR2 YYNGEE. The CDR3 covers 14 residues. The ends were cut back, 1 base at V and 0 bases at J, with 4 bases in the middle. The CDR3 sequence: CASSVLPNTGELFF. The CDR3 bases are TGTGCCAGCAGCGTACTCCCGAACACCGGGGAGCTGTTTTTT.

The V and J genes are TRBV6-1 and TRBJ1-5; D gene ambiguous. V was pared by 0 bases and J by 0 bases, with 15 bases between. The CDR3 consists of 18 residues. In germline, CDR1 is MNHNS, CDR2 SASEGT. As DNA, the CDR3 is TGTGCCAGCAGTGAAGCGCCAATCGGCCCCACTAGCAATCAGCCCCAGCATTTT. It specifies CASSEAPIGPTSNQPQHF.

V is TRBV25-1 and J is TRBJ1-6, with 9 bases matching TRBD1. J gave up 5 bases and V 6 bases, and 2 bases lay outside the gene matches. Germline V CDR1 and CDR2: MGHDK, SYGVNS. The CDR3 contains 14 residues. The CDR3: CASRGQGDNSPLHF. CDR3 sequence (DNA): TGTGCCAGCAGGGGACAGGGAGATAATTCACCCCTCCACTTT. The full variable domain, its missing parts supplied by reference TRBV25-1 and TRBJ1-6, is EADIYQTPRYLVIGTGKKITLECSQTMGHDKMYWYQQDPGMELHLIHYSYGVNSTEKGDLSSESTVSRIRTEHFPLTLESARPSHTSQYLCASRGQGDNSPLHFGNGTRLTVT.

This clone has more than one count but fewer than ten. V gene TRBV5-1 combines with J gene TRBJ2-5; 7 nucleotides line up with TRBD2. The trim removed 0 bases at V and 1 base at J, leaving 3 bases unmatched. Per the germline V gene, CDR1 is SGHRS and CDR2 is YFSETQ. This CDR3 spans 15 amino acids. CDR3 in amino acids: CASSLAGGSQETQYF. The CDR3 DNA follows: TGCGCCAGCAGCTTGGCCGGGGGGTCCCAAGAGACCCAGTACTTC.

The gene calls are TRBV19 and TRBJ2-1, with a weak D call TRBD1 (5 bases). V was cut by 7 bases and J by 9 bases, with 16 bases left in between. The CDR3 extends over 13 amino acids. Germline V CDR1 and CDR2: LNHDA, SQIVND (reference sequence). The CDR3 loop reads CASTLGLKSEQFF. CDR3 sequence (DNA): TGTGCCAGTACCCTGGGGCTAAAAAGTGAGCAGTTCTTC.

The V gene is TRBV19, the J gene TRBJ2-1; TRBD1 is a possible D gene (5 bases). CDR1 is LNHDA, CDR2 SQIVND, per germline (reference sequence). The CDR3 extends over 14 amino acids. The V end lost 8 bases, the J end lost 3 bases, and 14 bases lay between the germline ends. CDR3 DNA sequence: TGTGCCAGTTCCCCGACAGACCTCTACAATGAGCAGTTCTTC. Translated: CASSPTDLYNEQFF. The full variable domain, its missing parts supplied by reference TRBV19 and TRBJ2-1, is DGGITQSPKYLFRKEGQNVTLSCEQNLNHDAMYWYRQDPGQGLRLIYYSQIVNDFQKGDIAEGYSVSREKKESFPLTVTSAQKNPTAFYLCASSPTDLYNEQFFGPGTRLTVL.